This TCR beta chain emerged from a study of shared clonotypes between healthy human individuals. The assay was immunoSEQ multiplex PCR, and TCRdb's table has in-frame clones only and misses some. The profile shows 2 million to 2.5 million clones, around 95% of them singletons. Only Caucasian adults living in Nashville, Tennessee served as donors. A CD45RA-negative memory subset and a CD45RA+ naive subset were separated from the CD4+ cells. V gave up 4 bases and J gave up 4 bases, with 17 bases separating them. The CDR3 has 14 amino acids. Germline V gene data show CDR1 as SQVTM and CDR2 as ANQGSEA. This sequence joins TRBV29-1 and TRBJ2-7, with D possibly being TRBD2 (5 bases). The receptor was isolated from a man aged 18 to 29 in good health. Sequenced sample: naive CD4+ T cells sorted from blood. Subset described: CD45RA+ positively selected. The CDR3 DNA follows: TGCAGCGTTGTCCGTGAGACTAATGCGTACGAGCAGTACTTC. Its translation is CSVVRETNAYEQYF.